This T cell receptor (beta chain) was retrieved from a study of T cells expressing NK-cell markers. Across the study: TCR beta repertoires came from sorted CD3+CD56+NKG2C+, CD3+CD56+NKG2C- and CD3+CD56-NKG2C+ T cells. Study outcomes and limitations: It remained uncertain whether the expanded NKG2C+ T cell clones were specific for HCMV antigens. Dominant NKG2C+ clonotypes in five to seven donors made up roughly 1.0-7.0% of CD8+ T cells.

The germline CDR1 and CDR2 sequences are KGHSH and LQKENI. This CDR3 comprises 14 residues. cDNA encoding TCR beta was synthesized via 5'RACE template switching incorporating UMIs. TCRdb re-analyzed the 5' RACE reads; it lists each CDR3 protein once, without DNA. This repertoire includes 500,000 to 700,000 distinct CDR3 sequences. Comment on this clonotype: Antigen: not known.

V gene TRBV18 combines with J gene TRBJ2-1. Source material: blood T cells: a sorted CD56 or NKG2C T cell subset, CD4+ or CD8+ T cells, or bulk PBMC T cells (not recorded which). This sequence was found in a man younger than 30 in good health. This CDR3 reads CASSWEGAYNEQFF.